The clone carrying this T cell receptor beta chain was recorded at least ten times. The data belong to a study of spatial heterogeneity in lung cancer. Whole-study context: The approximately 69 donors had untreated early-stage non-small cell lung cancer.

TCR cDNA molecules were tagged individually, and each one carried a unique molecular identifier. MiXCR, run by TCRdb on the 5' RACE reads, gives a single entry per CDR3 protein. The data hold about 52,000 distinct CDR3 sequences, with 7.4% observed a single time. Documented time point: blood at routine non-recurrence follow-up after resection. Without sorting, whole RNA was sequenced from tumor, nontumor lung or frozen PBMC. Germline lookup yields CDR1 SGHVS and CDR2 FQNEAQ. Trimming pared 8 bases from V and 3 bases from J, leaving 11 bases between. The CDR3 sequence is 13 residues long. Sequencing used PBMCs, obtained at follow-up. The chain carries TRBV7-8 and TRBJ1-5; D unresolved. This TCR derives from a female donor with early-stage non-small cell lung cancer. This chain's CDR3 is CASVGQLNQPQHF. CDR3 coding DNA: TGTGCCAGCGTTGGCCAGCTCAATCAGCCCCAGCATTTT.